This TCR beta chain was documented in a study of control samples from healthy donors and cancer patients. This clone was seen just once. Some clones are missing from TCRdb's copy, which holds only in-frame ones; the method was immunoSEQ multiplex PCR. The repertoire consists of fewer than 500,000 clones, with around 90% occurring once and the leading ten covering around 6.4%. After removal of 5 bases from V and 2 bases from J, the junction contained 8 bases not matched to a gene. Germline V gene lookup returns CDR1 GTSNPN and CDR2 SVGIG (reference sequence). The CDR3 totals 14 residues. This chain connects TRBV30 to TRBJ1-1, with TRBD1 matching 7 bases. This TCR was recovered from a man aged 35 to 55 with head and neck cancer. Input material: PBMCs. The CDR3 DNA follows: TGTGCCTGGTCCGCCGGGACAGCCAACACTGAAGCTTTCTTT. Encoded protein: CAWSAGTANTEAFF.